This TCR beta chain was observed in a study of cytomegalovirus exposure and HLA in healthy donors. On this clone itself: Its target is not known.

A multiplex PCR was run with 60 Vbeta primers and 13 Jbeta primers. TCRdb keeps only in-frame clones here, not all; method: immunoSEQ multiplex PCR. The sample yields 70,000 to 90,000 clones, about 79% seen once. Study-level findings and limits: In a later analysis, V- and J-gene trimming of beta chains associated with a DCLRE1C missense variant, replicated independently.

Germline V lookup: CDR1 SGHVS, CDR2 FQNEAQ. The CDR3 loop spans 15 amino acids. J was trimmed by 3 bases and V by 1 base; bases with no gene match: 1. The chain employs TRBV7-8 and TRBJ2-1; 9 positions match TRBD2. The sequence was collected from an older man in good health and CMV-seropositive. The sequencing sample was made of PBMCs. DNA for the CDR3: TGTGCCAGCAGCTTAGGACTAGCGGACTACAATGAGCAGTTCTTC. Translation gives CASSLGLADYNEQFF.